These T cell receptor beta chains were read from a single sample in a study of blood T cell repertoires in COVID-19. Data came from immunoSEQ multiplex PCR; TCRdb stores just in-frame clones and leaves some out. The sample has 40,000 or so clones, approximately 70% seen once; the top ten hold about three fifths. Input material: peripheral blood. The origin of the receptors is a man older than 75 with acute or convalescent COVID-19. The CDR3 runs from the conserved cysteine through the conserved F or W. D genes are given only for firm matches. For some rows the clone size is stated as once, few or many, or as a class when expanded; others skip it.

j_call | d_call | clone_size | v_call | cdr3_nt | cdr3_aa
TRBJ1-6 | TRBD1 | - | TRBV6-6 | TGTGCCAGCAGTGCAACAGGGGGCAGTTCACCCCTCCACTTT | CASSATGGSSPLHF
TRBJ1-6 | TRBD1 | - | TRBV2 | TGTGCCAGCATCGGGACAGGGTCATCAGGGTCGCCCCTCCACTTT | CASIGTGSSGSPLHF
TRBJ2-7 | - | - | TRBV28 | TGTGCCAGCAGTTTGGGGGCAACGCAGCAGTACTTC | CASSLGATQQYF
TRBJ2-1 | TRBD2 | - | TRBV6-6 | TGTGCCAGCAGTTACGGAGCGGGAGCCCCTAGTAGGGAGCAGTTCTTC | CASSYGAGAPSREQFF
TRBJ2-1 | - | - | TRBV11-1 | TGTGCCAGCAGCTTACAAGGAAAGGGGCTGAACAATGAGCAGTTCTTC | CASSLQGKGLNNEQFF
TRBJ2-7 | TRBD2 | - | TRBV12-3/TRBV12-4 | TGTGCCAGCAGCCGGACTAGCGGGAGTAAGCAGTACTTC | CASSRTSGSKQYF
TRBJ1-6 | - | - | TRBV30 | TGTGCCTGGAGTTTCCAATATAATTCACCCCTCCACTTT | CAWSFQYNSPLHF
TRBJ2-3 | TRBD2 | - | TRBV7-3 | TGTGCCAGCAGCTTAAAAGCTAGCGGGAGTACAGATACGCAGTATTTT | CASSLKASGSTDTQYF
TRBJ1-5 | TRBD1 | few | TRBV5-5 | TGTGCCAGCAGCGCCTCCGGGACAGGACAGCAGCCCCAGCATTTT | CASSASGTGQQPQHF
TRBJ1-3 | - | - | TRBV18 | TGTGCCAGCTCGCCTACAGCCCTTAGGGGAAACACCATATATTTT | CASSPTALRGNTIYF
TRBJ2-3 | TRBD2 | - | TRBV7-3 | TGTGCCAGCAGCTTGCTAGCGGGAGCCACAGGGACAGATACGCAGTATTTT | CASSLLAGATGTDTQYF
TRBJ2-3 | - | - | TRBV2 | TGTGCCAGCAGTGTCCAGTACACAGATACGCAGTATTTT | CASSVQYTDTQYF
TRBJ1-2 | TRBD1 | - | TRBV9 | TGTGCCAGCAGGGACAGGTCCGGCTATGGCTACACCTTC | CASRDRSGYGYTF
TRBJ1-6 | TRBD1 | - | TRBV6-5 | TGTGCCAGCAGTTACGGGACAGGCACCTATAATTCACCCCTCCACTTT | CASSYGTGTYNSPLHF
TRBJ1-5 | - | - | TRBV5-6 | TGTGCCAGCAGCTTGGGGTCCTTAAGGGGACAGCCCCAGCATTTT | CASSLGSLRGQPQHF
TRBJ1-4 | - | - | TRBV6-5 | TGTGCCAGCAGTTTGAATCGGGGGGTCGGAGAAAAACTGTTTTTT | CASSLNRGVGEKLFF
TRBJ2-2 | - | - | TRBV30 | TGTGCCTGGAGTAGGGGGACCGGGGAGCTGTTTTTT | CAWSRGTGELFF
TRBJ1-2 | TRBD1 | few | TRBV3-1/TRBV3-2 | TGTGCCAGCAGCCAAGCGACAGGGGTTAGTGGCTACACCTTC | CASSQATGVSGYTF
TRBJ2-7 | - | once | TRBV27 | TGTGCCAGCAGTCCAAATCCCCTATACGAGCAGTACTTC | CASSPNPLYEQYF
TRBJ1-3 | - | - | TRBV10-2 | TGCGCCAGCAGCGACAGCTACTCTGGAAACACCATATATTTT | CASSDSYSGNTIYF
TRBJ1-5 | - | - | TRBV19 | TGTGCCAGTAGTGGAACCGGCGGAAGAAATCAGCCCCAGCATTTT | CASSGTGGRNQPQHF
TRBJ2-7 | TRBD2 | - | TRBV9 | TGTGCCAGCAGCCCCTCCAGCGGGGCCACCTACGAGCAGTACTTC | CASSPSSGATYEQYF
TRBJ1-1 | TRBD1 | - | TRBV10-3 | TGTGCCATCAGGGAACAGGGGGACACTGAAGCTTTCTTT | CAIREQGDTEAFF
TRBJ1-1 | - | - | TRBV15 | TGTGCCACCAGCAGAGCACTCTCGAACACTGAAGCTTTCTTT | CATSRALSNTEAFF
TRBJ1-2 | TRBD1 | - | TRBV28 | TGTGCCAGCAGTTTATTGGGGACAGGGGGCAATGGCTACACCTTC | CASSLLGTGGNGYTF
TRBJ2-3 | TRBD2 | - | TRBV3-1/TRBV3-2 | TGTGCCAGCAGCCAACCAGGACTAGCGGGGCCAGATACGCAGTATTTT | CASSQPGLAGPDTQYF
TRBJ2-1 | TRBD2 | - | TRBV28 | TGTGCCAGCAGTTTAACCGGACTAGCGGGAAACAATGAGCAGTTCTTC | CASSLTGLAGNNEQFF